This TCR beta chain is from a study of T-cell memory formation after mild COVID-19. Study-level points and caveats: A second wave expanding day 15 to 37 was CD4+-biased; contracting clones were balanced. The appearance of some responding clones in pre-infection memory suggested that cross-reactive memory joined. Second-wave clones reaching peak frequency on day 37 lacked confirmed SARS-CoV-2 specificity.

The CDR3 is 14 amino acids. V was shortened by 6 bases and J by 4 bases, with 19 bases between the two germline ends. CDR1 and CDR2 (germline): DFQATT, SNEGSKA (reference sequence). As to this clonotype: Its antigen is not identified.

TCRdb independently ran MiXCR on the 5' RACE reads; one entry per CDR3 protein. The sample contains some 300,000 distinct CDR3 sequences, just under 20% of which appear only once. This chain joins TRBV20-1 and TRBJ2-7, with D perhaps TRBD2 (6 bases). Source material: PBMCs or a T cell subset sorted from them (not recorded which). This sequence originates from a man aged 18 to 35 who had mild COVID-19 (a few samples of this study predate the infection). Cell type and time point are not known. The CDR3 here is CSATRTDHRYEQYV. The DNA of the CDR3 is TGCAGTGCGACTAGGACCGACCACCGATACGAGCAGTACGTC.